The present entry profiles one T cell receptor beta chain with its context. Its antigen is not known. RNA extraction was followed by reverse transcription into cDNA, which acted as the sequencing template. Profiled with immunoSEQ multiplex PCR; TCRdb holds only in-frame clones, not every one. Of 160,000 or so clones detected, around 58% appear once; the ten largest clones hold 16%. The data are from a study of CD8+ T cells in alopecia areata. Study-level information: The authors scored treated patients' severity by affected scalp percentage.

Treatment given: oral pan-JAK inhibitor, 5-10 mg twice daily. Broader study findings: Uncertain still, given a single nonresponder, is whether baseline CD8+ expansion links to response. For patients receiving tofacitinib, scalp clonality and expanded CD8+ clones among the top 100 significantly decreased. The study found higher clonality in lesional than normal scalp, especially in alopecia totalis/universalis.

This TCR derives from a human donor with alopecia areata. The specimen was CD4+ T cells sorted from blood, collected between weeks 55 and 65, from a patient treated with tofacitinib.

For the CDR3, the DNA is TGTGCCAGCAGGGAACAGGGAGTCTTCTACGAGCAGTACTTC. This encodes CASREQGVFYEQYF. The chain recombines TRBV6-1 with TRBJ2-7, with D possibly matching TRBD1 (6 bases). V was pared by 6 bases and J by 3 bases, with 15 bases between. CDR1 is MNHNS and CDR2 is SASEGT in the germline V gene. The CDR3 runs 14 residues.